The 21 T cell receptor beta chains below all came from one sample that was sequenced in a study of T cells expressing NK-cell markers. Each CDR3 protein gets one entry in TCRdb, which reprocessed the 5' RACE reads and gives no DNA. This sample's clone table lists about 410,000 distinct CDR3 sequences. Sequenced input: blood T cells: a sorted CD56 or NKG2C T cell subset, CD4+ or CD8+ T cells, or bulk PBMC T cells (not recorded which). These receptors all come from a woman aged 50 to 60 in good health.

The CDR3 loop reads CASSQPEWGPTGELFF. The genes are TRBV4-1 and TRBJ2-2; TCRdb indicates TRBD1, and absent DNA this call remains unverified. Germline-derived CDR1 and CDR2 are MGHRA and YSYEKL. This CDR3 is built from 16 residues.

The chain recombines TRBV7-8 with TRBJ2-1; TCRdb outputs TRBD2, but without DNA this stays unchecked. Germline assignment: CDR1 SGHVS and CDR2 FQNEAQ. The CDR3 spans 16 residues. CDR3 in amino acids: CASSWDRSGRANEQFF.

The chain combines TRBV7-9 with TRBJ2-7; TCRdb's D call of TRBD1 is untestable without DNA. CDR3 length: 16 residues. Germline lookup yields CDR1 SEHNR and CDR2 FQNEAQ (reference sequence). The CDR3 loop reads CASSLASGQLNYEQYF.

The gene calls are TRBV27 and TRBJ1-6; the D gene TCRdb calls, TRBD1, cannot be checked with no DNA. Germline V gene lookup returns CDR1 MNHEY and CDR2 SMNVEV (reference sequence). This CDR3 is built from 14 residues. CDR3 residues: CASMLGRGHSPLHF.

The genes are TRBV29-1 and TRBJ2-3; TCRdb designates TRBD1, a call that cannot be tested without DNA. CDR1 SQVTM and CDR2 ANQGSEA come from the germline V gene. CDR3 size: 15 residues. The CDR3 loop is CSVVVMAGPTDTQYF.

The chain combines TRBV15 with TRBJ2-1; the TCRdb D gene call, TRBD1, has no DNA to confirm it. This CDR3 comprises 17 residues. The germline gives CDR1 LNHNV, CDR2 YYDKDF (reference sequence). The CDR3 sequence: CATSREGRDPVYNEQFF.

This rearrangement joins TRBV9 to TRBJ2-7. The CDR3 extends over 15 amino acids. Germline CDR1 is SGDLS and CDR2 is YYNGEE. CDR3 sequence: CASSVEPSLVYEQYF.

This chain links TRBV4-1 with TRBJ2-7; the TRBD2 assignment by TCRdb is unverifiable without DNA. There are 18 residues in the CDR3. Germline V CDR1 and CDR2: MGHRA, YSYEKL. CDR3 amino acids: CASSPFGTSGSPTYEQYF.

The chain links TRBV11-2 to TRBJ2-1; TCRdb indicates TRBD2, and absent DNA this call remains unverified. CDR3 length: 14 amino acids. The germline V gene has CDR1 SGHAT and CDR2 FQNNGV. The CDR3 reads CASFRLAGGNEQFF. Supplemented by reference TRBV11-2 and TRBJ2-1, the full variable domain reads EAGVAQSPRYKIIEKRQSVAFWCNPISGHATLYWYQQILGQGPKLLIQFQNNGVVDDSQLPKDRFSAERLKGVDSTLKIQPAKLEDSAVYLCASFRLAGGNEQFFGPGTRLTVL.

The rearrangement joins TRBV20-1 to TRBJ1-6; no DNA is available, so the TRBD1 call from TCRdb remains unchecked. The CDR3 extends over 13 amino acids. Looked up from germline, CDR1 is DFQATT and CDR2 is SNEGSKA (reference sequence). The CDR3 here is CSARRGGNSPLHF.

This chain uses TRBV4-1 with TRBJ1-1; no DNA is available, so the TRBD1 call from TCRdb remains unchecked. The CDR3 covers 12 residues. Germline V lookup: CDR1 MGHRA, CDR2 YSYEKL. The CDR3 protein is CASRQGRTEAFF.

This rearrangement joins TRBV7-9 to TRBJ2-7; TCRdb calls TRBD1, which cannot be checked without DNA. CDR1 is SEHNR and CDR2 is FQNEAQ in the germline V gene (reference sequence). The CDR3 length is 14 residues. The CDR3 loop reads CASSTLFGAGEQYF.

This chain links TRBV27 with TRBJ2-7; the TCRdb D gene call, TRBD2, has no DNA to confirm it. Germline V gene lookup returns CDR1 MNHEY and CDR2 SMNVEV (reference sequence). The CDR3 is made up of 15 amino acids. CDR3: CASSWSGSVSYEQYF.

V and J are TRBV12-3 or TRBV12-4 and TRBJ2-1; TCRdb selects TRBD2, and the lack of DNA leaves this call unchecked. The CDR3 runs to 16 residues. This chain's CDR3 is CASSLAGTSGYNEQFF.

The gene calls are TRBV20-1 and TRBJ2-3. Germline CDR1 DFQATT, CDR2 SNEGSKA (reference sequence). The CDR3 runs to 14 residues. This chain's CDR3 is CSAWDTKSTDTQYF.

The CDR3 sequence is CAATGLAGNEQFF. V gene TRBV30 combines with J gene TRBJ2-1; TCRdb gives TRBD2 as the D gene, but with no DNA this cannot be confirmed. The CDR3 extends over 13 amino acids. CDR1 and CDR2 (germline): GTSNPN, SVGIG (reference sequence).

V and J are TRBV5-1 and TRBJ1-2. Germline V gene data show CDR1 as SGHRS and CDR2 as YFSETQ. The CDR3 runs 16 residues. The CDR3: CASSLHPTHGDYGYTF.

J is TRBJ1-1 and V is TRBV25-1; as DNA is missing, the TRBD1 call by TCRdb cannot be tested. The CDR3 runs 16 residues. Germline CDR1 is MGHDK and CDR2 is SYGVNS. CDR3 region: CASRSPGSHRGAEAFF.

The gene calls are TRBV11-3 and TRBJ2-5; checking the TCRdb D call of TRBD2 is not possible without DNA. CDR3 length equals 14 residues. CDR1 SGHNT and CDR2 YENEEA come from the germline V gene. CDR3 in amino acids: CASSLRWRGETQYF.

The chain links TRBV5-1 to TRBJ2-3; the D call of TRBD1 rests on TCRdb alone, since no DNA is present to check it. This CDR3 contains 15 residues. Germline values: CDR1 SGHRS, CDR2 YFSETQ. This chain's CDR3 is CASSLGGPGVETQYF.

The rearrangement uses TRBV5-1 and TRBJ2-2; TCRdb indicates TRBD1, and absent DNA this call remains unverified. CDR3 length: 15 residues. Germline lookup yields CDR1 SGHRS and CDR2 YFSETQ. This chain's CDR3 is CASRSDSRTTGELFF. The full variable domain, with the rest looked up from reference TRBV5-1 and TRBJ2-2, is KAGVTQTPRYLIKTRGQQVTLSCSPISGHRSVSWYQQTPGQGLQFLFEYFSETQRNKGNFPGRFSGRQFSNSRSEMNVSTLELGDSALYLCASRSDSRTTGELFFGEGSRLTVL.